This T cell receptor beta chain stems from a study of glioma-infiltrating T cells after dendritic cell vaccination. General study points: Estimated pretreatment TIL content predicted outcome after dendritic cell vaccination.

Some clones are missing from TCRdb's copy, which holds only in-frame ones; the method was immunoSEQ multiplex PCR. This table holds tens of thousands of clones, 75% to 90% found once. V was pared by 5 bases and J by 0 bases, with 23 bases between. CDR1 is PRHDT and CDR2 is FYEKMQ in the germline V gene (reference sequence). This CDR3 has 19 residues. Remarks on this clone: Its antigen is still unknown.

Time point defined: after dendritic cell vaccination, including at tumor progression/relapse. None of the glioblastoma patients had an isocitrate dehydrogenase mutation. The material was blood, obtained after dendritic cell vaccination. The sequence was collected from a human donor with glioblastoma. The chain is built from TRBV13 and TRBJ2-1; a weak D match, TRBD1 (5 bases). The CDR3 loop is CASSTDRDPSRSSYNEQFF. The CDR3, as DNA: TGTGCCAGCAGCACCGACAGAGACCCATCCCGAAGCTCCTACAATGAGCAGTTCTTC. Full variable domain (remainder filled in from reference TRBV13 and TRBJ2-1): AAGVIQSPRHLIKEKRETATLKCYPIPRHDTVYWYQQGPGQDPQFLISFYEKMQSDKGSIPDRFSAQQFSDYHSELNMSSLELGDSALYFCASSTDRDPSRSSYNEQFFGPGTRLTVL.